Shown below are 26 T cell receptor beta chains from a single sample sequenced in a study of cytomegalovirus exposure and HLA in healthy donors. Repertoires were generated with immunoSEQ multiplex PCR, while TCRdb's copy carries only in-frame clones and drops some. This table holds 200,000 to 250,000 clones, less than 90% found once. Sequenced sample: PBMCs. All receptors come from a woman between 18 and 29 years old in good health and CMV-seronegative.

The V call is TRBV6-1, the J call TRBJ2-5; 12 positions agree with TRBD1. This CDR3 region has 14 residues. J lost 7 bases, V lost 7 bases, and 7 bases had no gene match. CDR1 is MNHNS and CDR2 is SASEGT in the germline V gene. The CDR3 bases are TGTGCCAGCAAACCGGGACAGGGGGCCGGGACCCAGTACTTC. It encodes CASKPGQGAGTQYF.

This sequence joins TRBV6-1 and TRBJ2-6, with a tentative D call TRBD1 (6 bases). CDR1 and CDR2 (germline): MNHNS, SASEGT. The V gene lost 6 bases and the J gene lost 2 bases, with 11 bases spanning the gap. The CDR3 totals 15 residues. CDR3 sequence reads: CASRPTGTGANVLTF. The CDR3 DNA sequence: TGTGCCAGCAGGCCAACAGGGACTGGGGCCAACGTCCTGACTTTC.

The chain uses TRBV6-1 and TRBJ1-1, with a weak D call TRBD1 (5 bases). The V end was cut by 7 bases, the J end by 2 bases, with 14 bases between. Germline V gene data show CDR1 as MNHNS and CDR2 as SASEGT. The CDR3 runs 14 residues. CDR3 protein: CASTAGRPNTEAFF. Here the CDR3 DNA reads TGTGCCAGCACGGCGGGACGGCCAAACACTGAAGCTTTCTTT.

This clone has only one observation. The chain joins TRBV2 to TRBJ1-5; D is possibly TRBD1 (6 bases). V was cut by 4 bases and J by 4 bases, with 11 bases left in between. From germline, CDR1 is SNHLY and CDR2 FYNNEI. The CDR3 is made up of 14 amino acids. In DNA form, the CDR3 reads TGTGCCAGCAGTGGGACAGAAGAGAATCAGCCCCAGCATTTT. As protein: CASSGTEENQPQHF.

The CDR3, as DNA: TGTGCCAGCAGAAGCGGGCGGGGGGGATCAGATACGCAGTATTTT. This codes for CASRSGRGGSDTQYF. The J gene is TRBJ2-3, the V gene TRBV27; 9 nucleotides align to TRBD2. Losses at the gene ends were 6 bases for V and 4 bases for J; bases not matched to a gene: 8. Germline values: CDR1 MNHEY, CDR2 SMNVEV (reference sequence). This CDR3 comprises 15 residues.

Worth noting for this clone: Other DNA sequences within the sample encode an identical CDR3. V is TRBV20-1 and J is TRBJ2-7; no firm D call. The CDR3 sequence is 11 residues long. The germline V gene encodes CDR1 DFQATT and CDR2 SNEGSKA (reference sequence). V gave up 3 bases and J gave up 1 base, with 4 bases separating them. CDR3 residues: CSASSSYEQYF. In DNA, the CDR3 is TGCAGTGCTAGTTCGTCCTACGAGCAGTACTTC.

The CDR3 region has the DNA TGTGCCAGCAGCCCCGACGGGACAGGGGGCTCCAACATTCAGTACTTC. It yields the protein CASSPDGTGGSNIQYF. V and J are TRBV28 and TRBJ2-4; 12 bases match TRBD1. V gave up 6 bases and J gave up 7 bases; unmatched junction bases: 10. Germline CDR1 reads MDHEN; CDR2 reads SYDVKM. The CDR3 spans 16 residues.

This clone was seen a single time. The J gene is TRBJ2-3, the V gene TRBV5-1, with 9 positions matching TRBD2. This CDR3 is built from 15 residues. Per germline, CDR1 SGHRS and CDR2 YFSETQ. V was clipped by 2 bases and J by 3 bases; unmatched bases: 4. CDR3 amino acids: CASSFLAGRTDTQYF. The CDR3 DNA is TGCGCCAGCAGCTTCCTAGCGGGGAGAACAGATACGCAGTATTTT.

The V call is TRBV27, the J call TRBJ1-1; no reliable D call. The CDR3 extends over 13 amino acids. Trimming took off 3 bases at V and 3 bases at J, with 8 bases between the two ends. Germline values: CDR1 MNHEY, CDR2 SMNVEV (reference sequence). Here the CDR3 DNA reads TGTGCCAGCAGTTTTCGGGCCTACACTGAAGCTTTCTTT. This translates into CASSFRAYTEAFF.

This sequence joins TRBV27 and TRBJ2-5, with D perhaps given as TRBD1 or TRBD2 (5 bases each). Deletions cut 5 bases from V and 9 bases from J, with 16 bases between. CDR1 and CDR2 from the germline V gene are MNHEY and SMNVEV (reference sequence). CDR3 length: 13 residues. In DNA, the CDR3 is TGTGCCAGCAGTGACTCGGGGCGTGTGGCCCAGTACTTC. It codes for CASSDSGRVAQYF.

The chain combines TRBV7-9 with TRBJ1-3, with no clear D. Germline-derived CDR1 and CDR2 are SEHNR and FQNEAQ (reference sequence). V lost 2 bases and J lost 3, with 11 bases in between. The CDR3 extends over 15 amino acids. As DNA, the CDR3 is TGTGCCAGCAGCTTAAGCGACGGGGTTGGAAACACCATATATTTT. It translates to CASSLSDGVGNTIYF.

This rearrangement joins TRBV27 to TRBJ1-5, with D uncertain. CDR1 and CDR2 (germline): MNHEY, SMNVEV (reference sequence). The CDR3 has 15 residues. The ends were cut back, 5 bases at V and 8 bases at J, with 19 bases in the middle. In nucleotides, the CDR3 is TGTGCCAGCAGTCCGTCCGGGAGCCCTGTCGAGCCCCAGCATTTT. Translation gives CASSPSGSPVEPQHF.

The chain recombines TRBV4-1 with TRBJ2-5; 12 bases align to TRBD2. CDR1 MGHRA and CDR2 YSYEKL come from the germline V gene. V gave up 3 bases and J gave up 5 bases; unmatched junction bases: 4. This CDR3 has 15 amino acids. CDR3 in DNA: TGCGCCAGCAGCCAGCACGGGACTAGCGGGGAGACCCAGTACTTC. Its translation is CASSQHGTSGETQYF.

The table lists this clone with a few counts. The chain combines TRBV6-4 with TRBJ1-4; D is undetermined. Deletions cut 5 bases from V and 4 bases from J, with 14 bases between. The CDR3 sequence is 15 residues long. Germline V gene data show CDR1 as MRHNA and CDR2 as SNTAGT. CDR3 sequence reads: CASSPDGDLNEKLFF. Here the CDR3 DNA reads TGTGCCAGCAGTCCCGATGGGGATCTTAATGAAAAACTGTTTTTT.

This rearrangement joins TRBV27 to TRBJ2-7, with D perhaps matching TRBD2 (7 bases). This CDR3 is built from 14 residues. V lost 4 bases, J lost 4 bases, and 14 bases lay in between. Germline CDR1 and CDR2: MNHEY and SMNVEV (reference sequence). The CDR3 DNA reads as TGTGCCAGCAGTTGGGGGGGGCTGACTTACGAGCAGTACTTC. Protein product: CASSWGGLTYEQYF.

In its sample, this clone was seen many times. As DNA, the CDR3 is TGTGCCAGCAGTGACTCTAGCGGGAGCACCGGGGAGCTGTTTTTT. Its protein product is CASSDSSGSTGELFF. The V gene is TRBV6-4, the J gene TRBJ2-2; 9 bases align to TRBD2. The CDR3 length is 15 residues. Germline CDR1 is MRHNA and CDR2 is SNTAGT. V trimming: 0 bases; J trimming: 4 bases; junction bases outside the gene matches: 0.

The chain joins TRBV7-8 to TRBJ2-1, with a tentative D call TRBD1 (5 bases). The CDR3 is 14 amino acids. V lost 7 bases and J lost 4, with 14 bases in between. Germline V gene sequence: CDR1 SGHVS, CDR2 FQNEAQ. In DNA, the CDR3 is TGTGCCAGCACCGAATGGGGCCCTTACAATGAGCAGTTCTTC. As protein: CASTEWGPYNEQFF.

In DNA, the CDR3 is TGTGCCAGCAGCAAAGGGACGGCCTATAATTCACCCCTCCACTTT. Its protein is CASSKGTAYNSPLHF. The chain employs TRBV27 and TRBJ1-6; maybe TRBD1 (5 bases). V shed 6 bases and J shed 2 bases, with 11 bases lying between them. Germline CDR1 reads MNHEY; CDR2 reads SMNVEV (reference sequence). This CDR3 has 15 residues.

The chain links TRBV6-1 to TRBJ2-7; D perhaps matches TRBD2 (7 bases). The ends were cut back, 3 bases at V and 2 bases at J, with 11 bases in the middle. The CDR3 consists of 14 residues. Germline-derived CDR1 and CDR2 are MNHNS and SASEGT. CDR3 residues: CASSDARGPYEQYF. Written as DNA, the CDR3 is TGTGCCAGCAGTGATGCGCGGGGGCCCTACGAGCAGTACTTC.

The rearrangement uses TRBV27 and TRBJ1-5, with D maybe TRBD1 (6 bases). V was cut by 0 bases and J by 6 bases, with 12 bases left in between. The CDR3 consists of 15 residues. The germline V gene encodes CDR1 MNHEY and CDR2 SMNVEV (reference sequence). In nucleotides, the CDR3 is TGTGCCAGCAGTTTATCAGGGGGGCCCGGTCAGCCCCAGCATTTT. It codes for CASSLSGGPGQPQHF.

This chain connects TRBV6-4 to TRBJ1-2, with TRBD1 matching 7 bases. The CDR3 is made up of 14 amino acids. The J segment lost 2 bases and the V segment lost 6 bases, leaving 6 bases of the junction unmatched. Germline V gives CDR1 MRHNA, CDR2 SNTAGT. The CDR3 sequence is CASSPTGSNYGYTF. Here the CDR3 DNA reads TGTGCCAGCAGCCCGACAGGGTCCAACTATGGCTACACCTTC.

The chain employs TRBV13 and TRBJ2-1; D not certain. V lost 5 bases, J lost 4 bases, and 9 bases lay in between. CDR3 size: 13 residues. The germline V gene encodes CDR1 PRHDT and CDR2 FYEKMQ (reference sequence). The CDR3 DNA follows: TGTGCCAGCAGCGCCTCGGTATACAATGAGCAGTTCTTC. Translated: CASSASVYNEQFF.

This clone has only a few counts. V and J are TRBV5-1 and TRBJ1-6; TRBD1 matches 8 bases. The CDR3 has 14 amino acids. Germline V CDR1 and CDR2: SGHRS, YFSETQ. Germline trimming cut 0 bases from V and 7 bases from J; bases unmatched to any gene: 0. The CDR3 DNA sequence: TGCGCCAGCAGCTTGGGACAGGGGAATTCACCCCTCCACTTT. Translation gives CASSLGQGNSPLHF. The complete variable domain, with remaining parts taken from reference TRBV5-1 and TRBJ1-6, reads KAGVTQTPRYLIKTRGQQVTLSCSPISGHRSVSWYQQTPGQGLQFLFEYFSETQRNKGNFPGRFSGRQFSNSRSEMNVSTLELGDSALYLCASSLGQGNSPLHFGNGTRLTVT.

This clone was observed a handful of times. The CDR3 protein is CASSVGGGGRELFF. CDR3 in DNA: TGTGCCAGCAGCGTAGGAGGGGGCGGCCGGGAGCTGTTTTTT. The chain is built from TRBV9 and TRBJ2-2; 7 bases are a match to TRBD1. The V gene end was trimmed by 0 bases and the J gene end by 9 bases; junction bases not matched to a gene: 5. This CDR3 contains 14 residues. Germline-derived CDR1 and CDR2 are SGDLS and YYNGEE. The full variable domain, completed using reference TRBV9 and TRBJ2-2, is DSGVTQTPKHLITATGQRVTLRCSPRSGDLSVYWYQQSLDQGLQFLIQYYNGEERAKGNILERFSAQQFPDLHSELNLSSLELGDSALYFCASSVGGGGRELFFGEGSRLTVL.

This clone was picked up a small number of times. The V call is TRBV5-5, the J call TRBJ2-3; D might be TRBD1 or TRBD2, each matching 6 bases. Germline lookup yields CDR1 SGHKS and CDR2 YYEKEE (reference sequence). V was shortened by 5 bases and J by 2 bases, with 15 bases between the two germline ends. The CDR3 loop spans 15 amino acids. CDR3 sequence (DNA): TGTGCCAGCAGTTCCACTAGGGGGGACACAGATACGCAGTATTTT. It encodes CASSSTRGDTDTQYF. Filled out from reference TRBV5-5 and TRBJ2-3, the complete variable domain reads DAGVTQSPTHLIKTRGQQVTLRCSPISGHKSVSWYQQVLGQGPQFIFQYYEKEERGRGNFPDRFSARQFPNYSSELNVNALLLGDSALYLCASSSTRGDTDTQYFGPGTRLTVL.

J is TRBJ1-1 and V is TRBV5-6, with 9 bases that match TRBD1. Germline lookup yields CDR1 SGHDT and CDR2 YYEEEE. Trimming removed 4 bases from V and 5 bases from J; junction bases left unmatched: 9. The CDR3 runs 15 residues. CDR3 sequence reads: CASSLPGTGRTEAFF. The CDR3 DNA follows: TGTGCCAGCAGCCTCCCAGGGACAGGGAGGACTGAAGCTTTCTTT.